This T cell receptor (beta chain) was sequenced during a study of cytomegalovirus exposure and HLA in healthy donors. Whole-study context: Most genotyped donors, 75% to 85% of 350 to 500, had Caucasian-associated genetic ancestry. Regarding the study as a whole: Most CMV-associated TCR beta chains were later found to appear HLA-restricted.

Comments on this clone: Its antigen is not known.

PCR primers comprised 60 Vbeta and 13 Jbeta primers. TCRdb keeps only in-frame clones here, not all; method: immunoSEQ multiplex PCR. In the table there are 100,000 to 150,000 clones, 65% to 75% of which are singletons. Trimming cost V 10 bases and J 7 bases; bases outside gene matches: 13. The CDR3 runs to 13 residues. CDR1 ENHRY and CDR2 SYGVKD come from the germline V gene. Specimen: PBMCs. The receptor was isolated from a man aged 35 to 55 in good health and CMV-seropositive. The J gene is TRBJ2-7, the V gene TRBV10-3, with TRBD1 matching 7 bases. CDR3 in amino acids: CATGRTGVGEQYF. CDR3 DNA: TGTGCCACCGGTAGGACAGGTGTGGGTGAGCAGTACTTC.